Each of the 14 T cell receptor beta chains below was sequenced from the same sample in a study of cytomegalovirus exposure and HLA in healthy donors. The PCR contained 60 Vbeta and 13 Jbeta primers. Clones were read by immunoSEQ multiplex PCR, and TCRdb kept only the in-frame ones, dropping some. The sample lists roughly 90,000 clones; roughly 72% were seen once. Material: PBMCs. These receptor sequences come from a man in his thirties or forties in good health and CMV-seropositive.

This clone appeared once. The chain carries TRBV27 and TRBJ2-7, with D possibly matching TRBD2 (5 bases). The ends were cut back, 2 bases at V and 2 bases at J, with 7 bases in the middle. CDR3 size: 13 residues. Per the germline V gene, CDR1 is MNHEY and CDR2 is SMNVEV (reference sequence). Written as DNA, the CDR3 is TGTGCCAGCAGTTTAGAGGGCCCCTACGAGCAGTACTTC. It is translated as CASSLEGPYEQYF.

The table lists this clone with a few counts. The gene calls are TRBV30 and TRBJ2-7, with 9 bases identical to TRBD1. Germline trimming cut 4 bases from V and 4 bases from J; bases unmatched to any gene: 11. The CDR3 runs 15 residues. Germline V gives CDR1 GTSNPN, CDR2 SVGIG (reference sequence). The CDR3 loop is CAWIKGGTGTYEQYF. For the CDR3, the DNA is TGTGCCTGGATCAAAGGTGGGACAGGGACGTACGAGCAGTACTTC.

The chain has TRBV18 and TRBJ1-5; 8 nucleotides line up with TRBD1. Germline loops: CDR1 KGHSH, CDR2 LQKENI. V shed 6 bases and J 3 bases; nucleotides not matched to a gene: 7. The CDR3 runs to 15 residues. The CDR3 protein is CASSPGQVSNQPQHF. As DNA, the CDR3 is TGTGCCAGCTCGCCGGGACAGGTCTCCAATCAGCCCCAGCATTTT.

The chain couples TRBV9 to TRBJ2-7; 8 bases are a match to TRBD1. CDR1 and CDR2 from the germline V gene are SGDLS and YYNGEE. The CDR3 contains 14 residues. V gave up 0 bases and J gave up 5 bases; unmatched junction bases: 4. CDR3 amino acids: CASSVGTGSHEQYF. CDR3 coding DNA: TGTGCCAGCAGCGTAGGGACAGGGAGTCACGAGCAGTACTTC.

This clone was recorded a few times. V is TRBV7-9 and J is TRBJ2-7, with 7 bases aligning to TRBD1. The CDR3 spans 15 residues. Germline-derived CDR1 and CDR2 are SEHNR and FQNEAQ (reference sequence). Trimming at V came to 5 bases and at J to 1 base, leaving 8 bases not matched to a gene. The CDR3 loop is CASSPAQGLSYEQYF. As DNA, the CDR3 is TGTGCCAGCAGCCCCGCACAGGGGCTTTCCTACGAGCAGTACTTC.

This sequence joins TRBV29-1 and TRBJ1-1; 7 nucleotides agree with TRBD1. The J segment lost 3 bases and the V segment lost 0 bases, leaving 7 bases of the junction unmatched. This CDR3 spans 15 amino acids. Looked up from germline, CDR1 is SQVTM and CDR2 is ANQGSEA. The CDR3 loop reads CSVEDSDRRDTEAFF. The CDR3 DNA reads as TGCAGCGTTGAAGATTCGGACAGGAGGGACACTGAAGCTTTCTTT.

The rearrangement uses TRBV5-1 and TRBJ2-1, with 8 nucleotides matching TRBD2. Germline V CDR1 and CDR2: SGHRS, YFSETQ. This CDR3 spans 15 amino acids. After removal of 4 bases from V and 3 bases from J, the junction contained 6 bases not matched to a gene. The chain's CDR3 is CASSPAGAVYNEQFF. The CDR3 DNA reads TGCGCCAGCAGCCCAGCGGGAGCCGTCTACAATGAGCAGTTCTTC.

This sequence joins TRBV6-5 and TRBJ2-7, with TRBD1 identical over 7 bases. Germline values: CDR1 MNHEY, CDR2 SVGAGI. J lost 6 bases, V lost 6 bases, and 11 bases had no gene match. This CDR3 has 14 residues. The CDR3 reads CASRPGQLKTEQYF. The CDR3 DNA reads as TGTGCCAGCAGACCGGGACAGCTCAAGACCGAGCAGTACTTC.

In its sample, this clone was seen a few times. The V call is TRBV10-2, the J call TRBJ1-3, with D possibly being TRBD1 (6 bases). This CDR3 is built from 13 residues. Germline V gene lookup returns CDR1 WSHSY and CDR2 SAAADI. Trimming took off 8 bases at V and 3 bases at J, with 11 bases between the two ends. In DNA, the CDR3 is TGCGCCAGCGCCAGGGGTTATGGAAACACCATATATTTT. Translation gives CASARGYGNTIYF.

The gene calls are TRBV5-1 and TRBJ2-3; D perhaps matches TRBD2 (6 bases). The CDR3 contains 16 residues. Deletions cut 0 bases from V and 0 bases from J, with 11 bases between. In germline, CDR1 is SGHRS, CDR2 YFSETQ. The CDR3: CASSLVGGISTDTQYF. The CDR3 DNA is TGCGCCAGCAGCTTGGTCGGGGGAATTAGCACAGATACGCAGTATTTT. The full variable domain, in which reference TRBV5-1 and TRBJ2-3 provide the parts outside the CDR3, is KAGVTQTPRYLIKTRGQQVTLSCSPISGHRSVSWYQQTPGQGLQFLFEYFSETQRNKGNFPGRFSGRQFSNSRSEMNVSTLELGDSALYLCASSLVGGISTDTQYFGPGTRLTVL.

This CDR3 is CASSRTSIRSARPYEQYF. The CDR3 DNA sequence: TGTGCCAGCAGTCGGACTAGCATACGTTCTGCTCGCCCCTACGAGCAGTACTTC. The genes are TRBV27 and TRBJ2-7; 8 positions agree with TRBD2. The V segment lost 5 bases and the J segment 2 bases; nucleotides outside the gene matches: 17. Germline lookup yields CDR1 MNHEY and CDR2 SMNVEV (reference sequence). CDR3 size: 18 residues.

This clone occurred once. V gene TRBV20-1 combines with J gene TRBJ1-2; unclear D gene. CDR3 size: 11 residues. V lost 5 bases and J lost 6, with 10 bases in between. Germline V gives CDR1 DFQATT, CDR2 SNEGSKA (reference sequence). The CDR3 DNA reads TGCAGTGCTTCTGAGGGCGATGGCTACACCTTC. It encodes CSASEGDGYTF.

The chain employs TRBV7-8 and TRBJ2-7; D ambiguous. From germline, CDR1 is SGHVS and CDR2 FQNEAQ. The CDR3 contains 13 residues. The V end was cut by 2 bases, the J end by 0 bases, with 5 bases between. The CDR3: CASSLSNSYEQYF. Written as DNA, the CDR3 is TGTGCCAGCAGCTTATCTAACTCCTACGAGCAGTACTTC.

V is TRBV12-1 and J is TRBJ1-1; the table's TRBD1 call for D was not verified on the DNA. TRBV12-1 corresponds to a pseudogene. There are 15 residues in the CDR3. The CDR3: CASSFPGRRNTEAFF. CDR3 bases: TGTGCCAGCAGCTTTCCAGGGCGTAGAAACACTGAAGCTTTCTTT.